This entry lists 3 T cell receptor beta chains sequenced from one sample in a study of glioma-infiltrating T cells. Amplification of TCR alpha and beta CDR3 regions from RNA used iRepertoire nested multiplex PCR. TCRdb itself ran the multiplex PCR reads through MiXCR, one entry per CDR3 protein. The sample includes over 130,000 distinct CDR3 sequences, 30% to 40% of them seen just once. Material for sequencing was glioma tissue, nonneoplastic brain tissue, or PBMCs (not recorded which). The receptors derive from a human donor with low-grade glioma or glioblastoma, undergoing nonglioma brain surgery, or in good health (not recorded which).

The chain carries TRBV4-1 and TRBJ2-7, with D perhaps matching TRBD2 (5 bases). CDR1 and CDR2 (germline): MGHRA, YSYEKL. The CDR3 is 15 residues long. With 4 bases removed from V and 0 bases from J, the gap between germline ends came to 13 bases. Here the CDR3 reads CASSLSFEGSYEQYF. The CDR3 DNA sequence: TGCGCCAGCAGCCTCTCGTTTGAGGGCTCCTACGAGCAGTACTTC.

This clonotype was seen only a few times. The chain joins TRBV11-2 to TRBJ2-7; D remains ambiguous. Germline loops: CDR1 SGHAT, CDR2 FQNNGV. The CDR3 length is 13 residues. V dropped 0 bases and J dropped 4 bases, with 7 bases sitting between them. CDR3 in amino acids: CASSLERGYEQYF. In DNA, the CDR3 is TGTGCCAGCAGCTTAGAACGAGGATACGAGCAGTACTTC.

V gene TRBV6-2 or TRBV6-3 combines with J gene TRBJ2-7, with D possibly TRBD1 on 5 matching bases. CDR3 size: 17 residues. CDR1 and CDR2 (germline): MNHEY, SVGEGT. The V end lost 0 bases, the J end lost 2 bases, and 17 bases lay between the germline ends. The DNA for the CDR3 is TGTGCCAGCAGTTACTCCTCCAGCTGGTCGGACACCTACGAGCAGTACTTC. This gives the protein CASSYSSSWSDTYEQYF.